Sequencing of this T cell receptor beta chain was carried out in a study of OX40 agonist ivuxolimab in advanced cancers. Study as a whole: Ivuxolimab, which is an agonistic anti-OX40 (CD134) antibody, was administered to the patients. Ivuxolimab doses were 0.01, 0.1, 0.3, 1.5, 3 or 10 mg/kg every 2 weeks.

This CDR3 comprises 11 residues. Trimming stripped 2 bases from V and 4 bases from J, with 2 bases between. In germline, CDR1 is KGHSH, CDR2 LQKENI. This table comes from immunoSEQ multiplex PCR, and its TCRdb copy is limited to in-frame clones, with some not included. This sample yields tens of thousands of clones, of which around 77% are seen a single time; 2% to 2.5% belongs to the top ten. The receptor comes from an adult with an advanced solid tumor such as melanoma, head and neck, liver or kidney cancer. J is TRBJ2-5 and V is TRBV18, with D unclear. The specimen comprised CD4+ or CD8+ T cells sorted from blood, sampled in a trial of the OX40 agonist ivuxolimab. CDR3 amino acids: CASSPAETQYF. CDR3 in DNA: TGTGCCAGCTCACCAGCAGAGACCCAGTACTTC.